The 31 T cell receptor beta chains below were found in one sample sequenced in a study of blood T cell repertoires in COVID-19. Clones were sequenced by immunoSEQ multiplex PCR, and TCRdb holds only the in-frame ones, with some missing. Here the sample spans roughly 100,000 clones, roughly 79% being singletons. Sequenced sample: peripheral blood. The receptors shown here come from a man older than 75 with COVID-19, enrolled during active disease.

This clone has more than one count but fewer than ten. V gene TRBV3-1 (or the pseudogene TRBV3-2) combines with J gene TRBJ2-3; TRBD2 is a possible D gene (6 bases). This CDR3 comprises 14 residues. Germline-derived CDR1 and CDR2 are LGHDT and YNNKEL (reference sequence). V lost 2 bases and J 6 bases, leaving 12 bases between the germline ends. The CDR3 here is CASSQSSGGDTQYF. As DNA, the CDR3 is TGTGCCAGCAGCCAAAGTAGCGGTGGGGATACGCAGTATTTT.

This chain uses TRBV30 with TRBJ1-6; the match to TRBD1 covers 11 bases. The CDR3 is 13 amino acids. Unmatched junction bases numbered 2, after V lost 3 bases and J lost 10 bases. In germline, CDR1 is GTSNPN, CDR2 SVGIG (reference sequence). Here the CDR3 DNA reads TGTGCCTGGAGGGGACAGGGGGAATCACCCCTCCACTTT. Protein: CAWRGQGESPLHF.

V usage is TRBV7-6 and J usage is TRBJ1-6, with 8 bases fitting TRBD1. Germline-derived CDR1 and CDR2 are SGHVS and FNYEAQ. V trimming: 4 bases; J trimming: 7 bases; junction bases outside the gene matches: 3. This CDR3 region has 14 residues. CDR3 coding DNA: TGTGCCAGCAGCTACAGGGGGGGAAATTCACCCCTCCACTTT. It specifies CASSYRGGNSPLHF. Filled out from reference TRBV7-6 and TRBJ1-6, the complete variable domain reads GAGVSQSPRYKVTKRGQDVALRCDPISGHVSLYWYRQALGQGPEFLTYFNYEAQQDKSGLPNDRFSAERPEGSISTLTIQRTEQRDSAMYRCASSYRGGNSPLHFGNGTRLTVT.

The chain has TRBV18 and TRBJ1-2; the D gene is possibly TRBD1 (5 bases). CDR3 size: 13 residues. From germline, CDR1 is KGHSH and CDR2 LQKENI. V was shortened by 6 bases and J by 4 bases, with 12 bases between the two germline ends. The chain's CDR3 is CASSRDWGYGYTF. CDR3 in DNA: TGTGCCAGCTCCCGGGACTGGGGCTATGGCTACACCTTC. Variable domain in full (rest from reference TRBV18 and TRBJ1-2): NAGVMQNPRHLVRRRGQEARLRCSPMKGHSHVYWYRQLPEEGLKFMVYLQKENIIDESGMPKERFSAEFPKEGPSILRIQQVVRGDSAAYFCASSRDWGYGYTFGSGTRLTVV.

This clone has just one count. The chain has TRBV7-9 and TRBJ1-2; no definite D call. The CDR3 consists of 13 residues. Trimming took 8 bases from V and 2 from J, leaving 12 bases between them. Germline CDR1 reads SEHNR; CDR2 reads FQNEAQ (reference sequence). The DNA for the CDR3 is TGTGCCAGCGGGGAGGGTCGGAACTATGGCTACACCTTC. This gives the protein CASGEGRNYGYTF.

The V gene is TRBV6-5, the J gene TRBJ1-4, with D hard to call. Germline V gene lookup returns CDR1 MNHEY and CDR2 SVGAGI. V was trimmed by 6 bases and J by 8 bases, leaving 16 bases between them. The CDR3 consists of 14 residues. CDR3 sequence (DNA): TGTGCCAGCAGCGCGGCACACCGGGAGGAAAAACTGTTTTTT. Translation gives CASSAAHREEKLFF.

This clone was found once. This sequence joins TRBV30 and TRBJ1-1; no definite D call. Trimming took 0 bases from V and 0 from J, leaving 8 bases between them. Germline CDR1 reads GTSNPN; CDR2 reads SVGIG (reference sequence). CDR3 length: 14 residues. CDR3 DNA: TGTGCCTGGAGTGTAGCGGGTATGAACACTGAAGCTTTCTTT. Translation gives CAWSVAGMNTEAFF. The variable domain in full, completed from reference TRBV30 and TRBJ1-1, reads SQTIHQWPATLVQPVGSPLSLECTVEGTSNPNLYWYRQAAGRGLQLLFYSVGIGQISSEVPQNLSASRPQDRQFILSSKKLLLSDSGFYLCAWSVAGMNTEAFFGQGTRLTVV.

In nucleotides, the CDR3 is TGTGCCAGCAGCGAAGTCGGGACAGGGACGGAGACCCAGTACTTC. It yields the protein CASSEVGTGTETQYF. The chain joins TRBV14 to TRBJ2-5; TRBD1 agrees at 9 bases. The ends lost 5 bases at V and 5 bases at J; junction bases unmatched: 9. CDR3 size: 15 residues. The V gene's germline CDR1 is SGHDN and CDR2 FVKESK.

The rearrangement links TRBV4-1 to TRBJ2-6; maybe TRBD1 (5 bases). V lost 5 bases to trimming and J lost 3 bases, with 17 bases between them. The CDR3 runs to 17 residues. CDR1 and CDR2 from the germline V gene are MGHRA and YSYEKL. The CDR3 coding sequence is TGCGCCAGCAGCAAGCTCCAGGGTTTCGGTGGGGCCAACGTCCTGACTTTC. Protein sequence: CASSKLQGFGGANVLTF.

The gene calls are TRBV10-3 and TRBJ1-1, with a possible D match to TRBD1 (6 bases). Germline assignment: CDR1 ENHRY and CDR2 SYGVKD. V lost 0 bases and J 0 bases, leaving 8 bases between the germline ends. The CDR3 spans 15 residues. In DNA, the CDR3 is TGTGCCATCAGTGAGTCGGACAGATTGAACACTGAAGCTTTCTTT. As protein: CAISESDRLNTEAFF.

The chain carries TRBV2 and TRBJ1-1; D is possibly TRBD1 (6 bases). CDR1 and CDR2 from the germline V gene are SNHLY and FYNNEI. This CDR3 is 15 amino acids long. V lost 4 bases, J lost 3 bases, and 15 bases lay in between. The CDR3 DNA follows: TGTGCCAGCAGTGCCGGGGGGCGGTTTGACACTGAAGCTTTCTTT. Its protein product is CASSAGGRFDTEAFF.

The rearrangement joins TRBV6-2 or TRBV6-3 to TRBJ2-1, with TRBD1 matching over 8 bases. Germline loops: CDR1 MNHEY, CDR2 SVGEGT. The V segment lost 4 bases and the J segment 0 bases; nucleotides outside the gene matches: 8. There are 17 residues in the CDR3. The CDR3 is CASSFVTGGSSYNEQFF. Here the CDR3 DNA reads TGTGCCAGCAGTTTCGTTACAGGGGGAAGCTCCTACAATGAGCAGTTCTTC.

This chain uses TRBV7-2 with TRBJ1-5; D is possibly TRBD1 (5 bases). The CDR3 is 15 amino acids. Germline CDR1 reads SGHTA; CDR2 reads FQGNSA. Trimming took off 0 bases at V and 2 bases at J, with 8 bases between the two ends. DNA for the CDR3: TGTGCCAGCAGCTTAGCGGGGGGGGGCAATCAGCCCCAGCATTTT. It specifies CASSLAGGGNQPQHF.

The gene calls are TRBV28 and TRBJ2-3; unclear D gene. The CDR3 sequence is 15 residues long. Germline lookup yields CDR1 MDHEN and CDR2 SYDVKM. V shed 1 base and J shed 2 bases, with 10 bases lying between them. The CDR3 DNA reads TGTGCCAGCAGTTTATTCCGGCGACTCACAGATACGCAGTATTTT. Translation: CASSLFRRLTDTQYF.

This clone was counted between two and nine times. The genes are TRBV5-1 and TRBJ2-7, with 7 bases that match TRBD1. Germline CDR1 reads SGHRS; CDR2 reads YFSETQ. The CDR3 is 15 amino acids. With V trimmed by 2 bases and J by 0 bases, 5 bases remained unmatched. The CDR3 protein is CASSFSTGSSYEQYF. CDR3 DNA: TGCGCCAGCAGCTTTTCGACAGGGAGCTCCTACGAGCAGTACTTC.

The V and J genes are TRBV11-2 and TRBJ1-2, with 10 bases aligning to TRBD1. Germline loops: CDR1 SGHAT, CDR2 FQNNGV. J gave up 1 base and V 3 bases, and 2 bases lay outside the gene matches. The CDR3 loop spans 15 amino acids. In nucleotides, the CDR3 is TGTGCCAGCAGCTTCGACAGGGGGCTTAACTATGGCTACACCTTC. As protein: CASSFDRGLNYGYTF.

V usage is TRBV7-8 and J usage is TRBJ2-7, with D tentatively TRBD2 (6 bases). The CDR3 totals 14 residues. Trimming cost V 2 bases and J 2 bases, with 10 bases left between them. The germline gives CDR1 SGHVS, CDR2 FQNEAQ. The CDR3 region is CASSLMRGTYEQYF. The CDR3 bases are TGTGCCAGCAGCTTAATGCGGGGCACCTACGAGCAGTACTTC.

This clone was picked up a small number of times. The chain couples TRBV6-1 to TRBJ1-1; 7 nucleotides match TRBD1. J was trimmed by 0 bases and V by 3 bases; bases with no gene match: 7. This CDR3 contains 16 residues. Germline V gene sequence: CDR1 MNHNS, CDR2 SASEGT. CDR3 residues: CASSDPQGVMNTEAFF. In nucleotides, the CDR3 is TGTGCCAGCAGTGACCCCCAGGGGGTTATGAACACTGAAGCTTTCTTT.

V is TRBV6-5 and J is TRBJ1-2; TRBD1 might be the D (6 bases). The CDR3 loop spans 12 amino acids. V lost 6 bases and J lost 8, with 13 bases in between. Germline CDR1 and CDR2: MNHEY and SVGAGI. As DNA, the CDR3 is TGTGCCAGCAGCCACCGAGGGGGAGGCTACACCTTC. Encoded protein: CASSHRGGGYTF.

CDR3 sequence (DNA): TGTGCCAGCAGCCAAAGGGGGACTGAAGCTTTCTTT. This codes for CASSQRGTEAFF. The V gene is TRBV3-1 (or the pseudogene TRBV3-2), the J gene TRBJ1-1; perhaps TRBD1 as D (6 bases). Germline V gene data show CDR1 as LGHDT and CDR2 as YNNKEL (reference sequence). CDR3 length: 12 residues. Deletions cut 2 bases from V and 5 bases from J, with 6 bases between.

The J gene is TRBJ1-5, the V gene TRBV19, with D perhaps TRBD1 (6 bases). CDR1 LNHDA and CDR2 SQIVND come from the germline V gene (reference sequence). The length of the CDR3 is 15 residues. The ends were cut back, 3 bases at V and 6 bases at J, with 15 bases in the middle. The CDR3 is CASSISGDGTQPQHF. CDR3 sequence (DNA): TGTGCCAGTAGTATTTCAGGGGACGGCACTCAGCCCCAGCATTTT.

The gene calls are TRBV7-2 and TRBJ2-2; 12 bases are a match to TRBD2. CDR3 length: 16 residues. Germline V gene data show CDR1 as SGHTA and CDR2 as FQGNSA. The V segment lost 3 bases and the J segment 6 bases; nucleotides outside the gene matches: 5. In DNA form, the CDR3 reads TGTGCCAGCAGCTTCGGACTAGCGGGGTTTGCCGGGGAGCTGTTTTTT. Protein sequence: CASSFGLAGFAGELFF.

The chain uses TRBV5-1 and TRBJ2-5, with 11 bases that match TRBD2. Germline CDR1 reads SGHRS; CDR2 reads YFSETQ. The length of the CDR3 is 16 residues. V dropped 0 bases and J dropped 5; count of bases not matched to a gene: 6. The CDR3 coding sequence is TGCGCCAGCAGCTTGGTTAGCGGGAGGGCCAGCGAGACCCAGTACTTC. Its translation: CASSLVSGRASETQYF.

The genes are TRBV3-1 (or the pseudogene TRBV3-2) and TRBJ2-7; 8 bases align to TRBD2. V dropped 4 bases and J dropped 6; count of bases not matched to a gene: 8. The CDR3 consists of 14 residues. Germline CDR1 and CDR2: LGHDT and YNNKEL (reference sequence). DNA of the CDR3: TGTGCCAGCAGCCCCTTTGGACTAGCCGGCGAGCAGTACTTC. Encoded protein: CASSPFGLAGEQYF.

The genes are TRBV6-1 and TRBJ1-1, with a tentative D call TRBD1 (5 bases). V lost 1 base to trimming and J lost 0 bases, with 6 bases between them. CDR1 is MNHNS and CDR2 is SASEGT in the germline V gene. CDR3 length: 14 amino acids. CDR3 residues: CASSEGGLNTEAFF. Here the CDR3 DNA reads TGTGCCAGCAGTGAAGGGGGCCTGAACACTGAAGCTTTCTTT.

V usage is TRBV2 and J usage is TRBJ1-6; 7 nucleotides line up with TRBD1. The J segment lost 7 bases and the V segment lost 4 bases, leaving 7 bases of the junction unmatched. The CDR3 spans 15 residues. CDR1 SNHLY and CDR2 FYNNEI come from the germline V gene. The CDR3 region is CASSATQGLNSPLHF. CDR3 coding DNA: TGTGCCAGCAGTGCGACACAGGGGTTGAATTCACCCCTCCACTTT.

The chain uses TRBV7-2 and TRBJ1-5; 7 positions agree with TRBD1. V trimming: 0 bases; J trimming: 7 bases; junction bases outside the gene matches: 6. The V gene's germline CDR1 is SGHTA and CDR2 FQGNSA. CDR3 length equals 15 residues. The DNA of the CDR3 is TGTGCCAGCAGCTTAGCGAGGGGGCCGGGACAGCCCCAGCATTTT. Protein: CASSLARGPGQPQHF.

The chain couples TRBV29-1 to TRBJ2-7; TRBD2 matches 11 bases. Germline values: CDR1 SQVTM, CDR2 ANQGSEA. The CDR3 consists of 15 residues. Unmatched junction bases numbered 6, after V lost 4 bases and J lost 1 base. CDR3 nucleotides: TGCAGCGTTGCTGGGACTAGCGGCAATTCCTACGAGCAGTACTTC. This translates into CSVAGTSGNSYEQYF.

The gene calls are TRBV19 and TRBJ1-3; 8 bases map to TRBD1. CDR3 length: 16 residues. J lost 4 bases, V lost 3 bases, and 8 bases had no gene match. From germline, CDR1 is LNHDA and CDR2 SQIVND (reference sequence). The CDR3 DNA is TGTGCCAGTAGTATCCACTCCGGGACAGGCGGAAACACCATATATTTT. Translation gives CASSIHSGTGGNTIYF. Based on the CDR3 plus reference TRBV19 and TRBJ1-3, the full variable domain is DGGITQSPKYLFRKEGQNVTLSCEQNLNHDAMYWYRQDPGQGLRLIYYSQIVNDFQKGDIAEGYSVSREKKESFPLTVTSAQKNPTAFYLCASSIHSGTGGNTIYFGEGSWLTVV.

The chain links TRBV9 to TRBJ2-1, with TRBD2 matching over 11 bases. Germline V gene lookup returns CDR1 SGDLS and CDR2 YYNGEE. J was trimmed by 0 bases and V by 7 bases; bases with no gene match: 9. This CDR3 has 17 amino acids. The CDR3 bases are TGTGCCAGCTCGACTAGCGGGGTGGTCAGCTCCTACAATGAGCAGTTCTTC. Translated: CASSTSGVVSSYNEQFF.

The genes are TRBV7-3 and TRBJ2-7, with 7 bases identical to TRBD2. The CDR3 length is 15 residues. Trimming at V came to 5 bases and at J to 6 bases, leaving 13 bases not matched to a gene. Germline values: CDR1 SGHTA, CDR2 FQGTGA. The CDR3 loop reads CASSPLAGVFSEQYF. CDR3 coding DNA: TGTGCCAGCAGCCCCCTTGCGGGAGTCTTCAGCGAGCAGTACTTC.